This T cell receptor beta chain was recorded in a study of blood T cell repertoires in COVID-19. Study at large: Nucleic acid was either cDNA or gDNA, and it came from T cells, B-cell-depleted T cells, or PBMCs.

The participants were between about 18 and 95 years old and came from fewer than 25 US areas. Trimming stripped 5 bases from V and 5 bases from J, with 15 bases between. The CDR3 length is 14 residues. Per germline, CDR1 MNHEY and CDR2 SMNVEV (reference sequence). The table came from immunoSEQ multiplex PCR; TCRdb's copy has only in-frame clones and leaves some out. The sample lists about 330,000 clones; 88% were seen once. This clonotype was sampled from a man aged 30-40 years who had recovered from COVID-19. The material sequenced was PBMCs or T cells enriched from blood (not recorded which). The V call is TRBV27, the J call TRBJ2-5; tentative D call: TRBD1 (6 bases). The CDR3 bases are TGTGCCAGCAGTCCCCGGCCAACAGGGGAGACCCAGTACTTC. The encoded protein is CASSPRPTGETQYF.